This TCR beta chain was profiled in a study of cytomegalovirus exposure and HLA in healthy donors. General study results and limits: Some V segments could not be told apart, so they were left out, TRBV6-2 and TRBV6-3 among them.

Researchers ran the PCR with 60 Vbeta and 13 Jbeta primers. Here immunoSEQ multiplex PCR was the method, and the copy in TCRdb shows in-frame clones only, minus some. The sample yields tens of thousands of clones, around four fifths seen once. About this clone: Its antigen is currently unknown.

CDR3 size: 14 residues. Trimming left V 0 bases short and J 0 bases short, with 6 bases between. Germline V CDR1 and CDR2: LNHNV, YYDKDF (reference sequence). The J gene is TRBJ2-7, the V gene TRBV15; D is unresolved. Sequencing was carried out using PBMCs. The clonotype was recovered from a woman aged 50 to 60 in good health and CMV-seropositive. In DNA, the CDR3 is TGTGCCACCAGCAGAGAATGGAGCTCCTACGAGCAGTACTTC. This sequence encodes CATSREWSSYEQYF.